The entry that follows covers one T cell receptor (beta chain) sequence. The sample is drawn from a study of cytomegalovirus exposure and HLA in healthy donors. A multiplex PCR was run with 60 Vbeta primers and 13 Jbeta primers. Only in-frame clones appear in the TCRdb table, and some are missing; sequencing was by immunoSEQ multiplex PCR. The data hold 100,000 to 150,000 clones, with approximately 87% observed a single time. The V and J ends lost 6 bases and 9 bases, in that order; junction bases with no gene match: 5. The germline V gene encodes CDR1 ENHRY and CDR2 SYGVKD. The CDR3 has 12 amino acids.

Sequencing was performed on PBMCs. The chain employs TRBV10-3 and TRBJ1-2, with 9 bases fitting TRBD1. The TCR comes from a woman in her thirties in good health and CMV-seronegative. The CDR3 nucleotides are TGTGCCATCAGGGGGGGACAGGGCAGCTACACCTTC. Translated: CAIRGGQGSYTF.